This T cell receptor beta chain stems from a study of tumor-infiltrating lymphocytes in primary liver carcinoma. Notes on the study in general: Blood fell significantly below tumors in its top-250-clone fraction (p = 0.039). Appearing in all five tumor regions was true of only about 7.5-25% of top clones.

Germline CDR1 is MNHNS and CDR2 is SASEGT. This CDR3 comprises 13 residues. With V trimmed by 7 bases and J by 7 bases, 7 bases remained unmatched. The template, 450 to 650 ng total RNA, yielded TCR beta cDNA made with a constant-region primer. Researchers made the TCR beta libraries by running three nested multiplex PCR rounds with slightly modified ARM-PCR. A C-beta reverse primer and TRBV1-TRBV30 forward primers served in each of the first two PCR rounds, at ten to eleven cycles apiece. TCRdb re-analysed the multiplex PCR reads in MiXCR, keeping a single row per CDR3 protein. The table records under 85,000 distinct CDR3 sequences, 60% to 75% of them present only once. This clonotype has just one count. The antigen remains undetermined. Between about 17 and 34 mg of unsorted bulk tissue served as the source from which RNA and DNA were co-extracted. Over 75% of the cells were viable tumor cells in every tumor sample.

Sequenced material: liver tumor tissue from sampling region 1. Subset: tumor region T1, superior pole. The TCR comes from a man aged 35 to 55 with primary liver carcinoma and hepatitis B virus infection. The chain links TRBV6-1 to TRBJ2-7, with 10 positions matching TRBD2. The CDR3 sequence: CASTASGRYEQYF. In DNA form, the CDR3 reads TGTGCCAGCACTGCTAGCGGGAGATATGAGCAGTACTTC.